This paragraph covers one T cell receptor (beta chain) sequence. Its specificity is not known. Looked up from germline, CDR1 is SGHTA and CDR2 is FQGTGA. Losses at the gene ends were 2 bases for V and 1 base for J; bases not matched to a gene: 3. The CDR3 runs 15 residues. This record belongs to a study of graft-versus-host responses after intestinal transplantation. Study overall: Recipients received multivisceral, liver-intestinal, or isolated intestinal transplants. Findings and limits, study-wide: Declines in HvG clones occurring early post-transplant were associated with peak circulating GvH clone levels. Allografts carried high graft-versus-host to host-versus-graft clonal ratios in patients having graft-donor T cell macrochimerism. Among recipient marrow samples, GvH clones were found; some appeared first in ileum or blood.

Only in-frame clones appear in the TCRdb table, and some are missing; sequencing was by immunoSEQ multiplex PCR. Of roughly 60,000 clones listed, 80% to 90% were seen once; the top ten hold 1.5% to 2%. The sample consisted of PBMCs, taken 26 days after transplant. J is TRBJ2-3 and V is TRBV7-3; TRBD2 aligns across 7 bases. The clonotype comes from a human patient who received an intestinal transplant, so some T cells may come from the graft donor. This CDR3 reads CASSLLAGGTDTQYF. The DNA for the CDR3 is TGTGCCAGCAGCTTACTGGCGGGGGGCACAGATACGCAGTATTTT. The full variable domain, its missing parts supplied by reference TRBV7-3 and TRBJ2-3, is GAGVSQTPSNKVTEKGKYVELRCDPISGHTALYWYRQSLGQGPEFLIYFQGTGAADDSGLPNDRFFAVRPEGSVSTLKIQRTERGDSAVYLCASSLLAGGTDTQYFGPGTRLTVL.